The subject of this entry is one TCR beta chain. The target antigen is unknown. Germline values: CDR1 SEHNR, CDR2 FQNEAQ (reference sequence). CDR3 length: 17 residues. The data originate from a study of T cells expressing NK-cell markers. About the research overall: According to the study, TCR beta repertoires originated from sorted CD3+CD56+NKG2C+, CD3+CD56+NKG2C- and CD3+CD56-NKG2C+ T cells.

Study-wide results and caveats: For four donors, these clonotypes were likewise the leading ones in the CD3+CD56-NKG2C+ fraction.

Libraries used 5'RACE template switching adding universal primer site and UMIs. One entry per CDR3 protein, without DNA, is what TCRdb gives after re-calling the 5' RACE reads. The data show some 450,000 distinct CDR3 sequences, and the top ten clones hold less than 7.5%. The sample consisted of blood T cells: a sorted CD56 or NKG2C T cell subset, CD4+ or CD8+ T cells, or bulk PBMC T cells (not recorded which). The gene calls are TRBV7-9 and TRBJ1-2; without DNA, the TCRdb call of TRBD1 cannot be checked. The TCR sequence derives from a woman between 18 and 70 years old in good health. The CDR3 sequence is CASSNRERGRFNYGYTF.